The next 25 T cell receptor beta chains were all read from a single sample in a study of shared clonotypes between healthy human individuals. This table comes from immunoSEQ multiplex PCR, and its TCRdb copy is limited to in-frame clones, with some not included. Among about 600,000 clones listed, just under 97% were seen once. Naive CD8 isolation took CD45RO-negative cells positively selected for CCR7 and excluded terminally differentiated effector memory CD45RA+ cells. What was sequenced was naive CD8+ T cells sorted from blood. The receptor source for this set is a woman aged 25 to 39 in good health.

V and J are TRBV28 and TRBJ2-7, with a possible D match to TRBD2 (5 bases). The V gene's germline CDR1 is MDHEN and CDR2 SYDVKM. The CDR3 is 14 amino acids. V lost 3 bases to trimming and J lost 3 bases, with 12 bases between them. This CDR3 reads CASSFRLAGYEQYF. CDR3 in DNA: TGTGCCAGCAGTTTTCGGCTAGCAGGCTACGAGCAGTACTTC. Drawing the rest from reference TRBV28 and TRBJ2-7, the complete variable domain is DVKVTQSSRYLVKRTGEKVFLECVQDMDHENMFWYRQDPGLGLRLIYFSYDVKMKEKGDIPEGYSVSREKKERFSLILESASTNQTSMYLCASSFRLAGYEQYFGPGTRLTVT.

The gene calls are TRBV30 and TRBJ1-2; D call uncertain. Germline V CDR1 and CDR2: GTSNPN, SVGIG (reference sequence). The CDR3 spans 12 residues. V lost 3 bases and J lost 4, with 9 bases in between. Here the CDR3 DNA reads TGTGCCTGGAGCCCCCCCAGCTATGGCTACACCTTC. Its translation is CAWSPPSYGYTF.

V gene TRBV9 combines with J gene TRBJ1-1, with no clear D. In germline, CDR1 is SGDLS, CDR2 YYNGEE. Trimming removed 5 bases from V and 6 bases from J, with 14 bases in between. This CDR3 comprises 13 residues. As DNA, the CDR3 is TGTGCCAGCAGTGGAGGTGTTTACGCTGAAGCTTTCTTT. Translated: CASSGGVYAEAFF.

In regard to this clone: Other DNA variants within this sample encode the same CDR3. The V call is TRBV9, the J call TRBJ2-1; D uncertain. Trimming cost V 3 bases and J 0 bases, with 4 bases left between them. Germline-derived CDR1 and CDR2 are SGDLS and YYNGEE. The CDR3 extends over 13 amino acids. As DNA, the CDR3 is TGTGCCAGCAGCGGGGACTCCTACAATGAGCAGTTCTTC. Its translation: CASSGDSYNEQFF.

This clone was seen only once. The chain carries TRBV7-6 and TRBJ2-7, with 11 positions matching TRBD1. The germline V gene encodes CDR1 SGHVS and CDR2 FNYEAQ. This CDR3 has 15 amino acids. The V and J ends lost 1 base and 2 bases, in that order; junction bases with no gene match: 1. The DNA of the CDR3 is TGTGCCAGCAGCTTAGGGGGACAGGGGGCCTACGAGCAGTACTTC. Its translation is CASSLGGQGAYEQYF.

V gene TRBV28 combines with J gene TRBJ1-2; D is ambiguous. The V gene's germline CDR1 is MDHEN and CDR2 SYDVKM. CDR3 size: 13 residues. The V end lost 3 bases, the J end lost 4 bases, and 9 bases lay between the germline ends. As DNA, the CDR3 is TGTGCCAGCAGTTTTAACAGCGGCTATGGCTACACCTTC. This sequence encodes CASSFNSGYGYTF.

V usage is TRBV19 and J usage is TRBJ1-3; tentatively, D is TRBD1 (6 bases). The CDR3 length is 16 residues. Germline loops: CDR1 LNHDA, CDR2 SQIVND (reference sequence). Trimming pared 5 bases from V and 0 bases from J, leaving 14 bases between. CDR3 nucleotide sequence: TGTGCCAGTAGTCCGGAGGACAGAAGCTCTGGAAACACCATATATTTT. Its protein is CASSPEDRSSGNTIYF.

This clone has just one count. V gene TRBV27 combines with J gene TRBJ2-1; D possibly corresponds to TRBD1 (6 bases). This CDR3 is 15 amino acids long. Trimming left V 8 bases short and J 10 bases short, with 24 bases between. The V gene's germline CDR1 is MNHEY and CDR2 SMNVEV (reference sequence). As DNA, the CDR3 is TGTGCCAGCTCTCTTTTGGGGGCTAGCACCAGGGAGCAGTTCTTC. Translated, it gives CASSLLGASTREQFF.

The chain recombines TRBV11-2 with TRBJ1-3; D is undetermined. The germline CDR1 and CDR2 sequences are SGHAT and FQNNGV. Between the trimmed V and J ends, which lost 7 bases and 7 bases, there was a span of 11 bases. The CDR3 length is 12 residues. The DNA for the CDR3 is TGTGCCAGCACCTACACGGCGAACACCATATATTTT. Amino acid sequence: CASTYTANTIYF.

J is TRBJ1-5 and V is TRBV19; 7 bases line up with TRBD1. V shed 9 bases and J 0 bases; nucleotides not matched to a gene: 5. The CDR3 is made up of 14 amino acids. CDR1 is LNHDA and CDR2 is SQIVND in the germline V gene (reference sequence). This CDR3 is CASRDSYSNQPQHF. CDR3 DNA sequence: TGTGCCAGCAGGGACAGTTATAGCAATCAGCCCCAGCATTTT.

This clone has a single count. Other DNA sequences within the sample encode an identical CDR3. V is TRBV29-1 and J is TRBJ2-2; 10 bases are a match to TRBD1. V was pared by 4 bases and J by 8 bases, with 13 bases of the junction left unmatched. The germline CDR1 and CDR2 sequences are SQVTM and ANQGSEA. The CDR3 length is 16 residues. The CDR3 DNA sequence: TGCAGCGTTGGGCCCCGACAGGGGGCCCCCCCTGGGGAGCTGTTTTTT. The encoded protein is CSVGPRQGAPPGELFF.

The chain uses TRBV4-1 and TRBJ2-1, with D maybe TRBD2 (6 bases). Germline CDR1 MGHRA, CDR2 YSYEKL. The CDR3 has 16 residues. V shed 1 base and J shed 0 bases, with 10 bases lying between them. CDR3 sequence: CASSQAAGSSYNEQFF. CDR3 bases: TGCGCCAGCAGCCAAGCTGCGGGAAGCTCCTACAATGAGCAGTTCTTC.

This chain connects TRBV27 to TRBJ1-1; a possible D gene is TRBD1 (5 bases). The CDR3 is made up of 14 amino acids. The germline CDR1 and CDR2 sequences are MNHEY and SMNVEV (reference sequence). V was trimmed by 4 bases and J by 1 base, leaving 10 bases between them. The CDR3 DNA reads as TGTGCCAGCAGTTCAGGGTCTTCGAACACTGAAGCTTTCTTT. This gives the protein CASSSGSSNTEAFF.

In regard to this clone: Other DNA sequences in the same sample also yield this CDR3. The V call is TRBV5-4, the J call TRBJ2-7; D may be TRBD1 (6 bases). The germline CDR1 and CDR2 sequences are SGHNT and YYREEE (reference sequence). V lost 0 bases and J lost 3, with 7 bases in between. The CDR3 contains 13 residues. The CDR3 reads CASSLGGRYEQYF. Written as DNA, the CDR3 is TGTGCCAGCAGCTTGGGGGGGCGCTACGAGCAGTACTTC.

The chain joins TRBV7-9 to TRBJ1-5, with 9 bases aligning to TRBD1. The CDR3 sequence is 16 residues long. The V and J ends lost 2 bases and 5 bases, in that order; junction bases with no gene match: 7. In germline, CDR1 is SEHNR, CDR2 FQNEAQ (reference sequence). The CDR3 nucleotides read TGTGCCAGCAGCTTATACGGACAGGGGATGGATCAGCCCCAGCATTTT. It yields the protein CASSLYGQGMDQPQHF.

The rearrangement joins TRBV10-1 to TRBJ2-7; the D is unclear. This CDR3 contains 14 residues. Germline CDR1 WNHNN, CDR2 SYGVQD (reference sequence). Trimming stripped 5 bases from V and 1 base from J, with 12 bases between. Written as DNA, the CDR3 is TGCGCCAGCAGTAAAGACATACTATCCTACGAGCAGTACTTC. This sequence encodes CASSKDILSYEQYF.

V usage is TRBV7-8 and J usage is TRBJ2-7; D is perhaps TRBD1 (6 bases). Trimming took 2 bases from V and 2 from J, leaving 13 bases between them. CDR1 SGHVS and CDR2 FQNEAQ come from the germline V gene. The CDR3 is 15 residues long. The CDR3 sequence is CASSLSEQGPYEQYF. As DNA, the CDR3 is TGTGCCAGCAGCTTAAGTGAGCAGGGGCCCTACGAGCAGTACTTC.

V and J are TRBV27 and TRBJ2-5, with D perhaps matching TRBD2 (6 bases). The end of the DNA fits TRBJ2-7 better, so the J call may be wrong. Germline V gene lookup returns CDR1 MNHEY and CDR2 SMNVEV (reference sequence). This CDR3 has 14 residues. CDR3 nucleotides: TGTGCCAGCAGCGTTGGCGGGGCGGGCTACGAGCAGTACTTC. Translation gives CASSVGGAGYEQYF.

The chain uses TRBV19 and TRBJ2-1; no clear D. This CDR3 is built from 14 residues. Germline CDR1 reads LNHDA; CDR2 reads SQIVND (reference sequence). The V end lost 3 bases, the J end lost 4 bases, and 10 bases lay between the germline ends. The CDR3 nucleotides are TGTGCCAGTAGTATTTCGGCGCGGTACAATGAGCAGTTCTTC. This sequence encodes CASSISARYNEQFF.

The V call is TRBV6-1, the J call TRBJ1-6; D uncertain. The CDR3 consists of 12 residues. Deletions cut 1 base from V and 8 bases from J, with 3 bases between. Germline V CDR1 and CDR2: MNHNS, SASEGT. In DNA form, the CDR3 reads TGTGCCAGCAGTGAAGGGGATTCACCCCTCCACTTT. The encoded protein is CASSEGDSPLHF.

This chain connects TRBV2 to TRBJ2-1; D remains unclear. The germline V and J ends were trimmed by 4 bases and 16 bases, with 14 bases remaining between them. The length of the CDR3 is 11 residues. The germline gives CDR1 SNHLY, CDR2 FYNNEI. The CDR3 sequence is CASSVGPEPFF. The CDR3 DNA reads as TGTGCCAGCAGTGTAGGTCCGGAGCCCTTCTTC.

V gene TRBV28 combines with J gene TRBJ1-1; tentative D call: TRBD1 (6 bases). This CDR3 is 14 amino acids long. In germline, CDR1 is MDHEN, CDR2 SYDVKM. V lost 5 bases and J 4 bases, leaving 14 bases between the germline ends. CDR3 sequence: CASSVQGPATEAFF. The CDR3 nucleotides read TGTGCCAGCAGTGTACAGGGCCCGGCCACTGAAGCTTTCTTT.

The rearrangement uses TRBV4-1 and TRBJ2-7; 10 nucleotides line up with TRBD2. V shed 1 base, J shed 4 bases, and the junction held 4 bases outside the gene matches. The CDR3 is 15 amino acids. Looked up from germline, CDR1 is MGHRA and CDR2 is YSYEKL. CDR3 protein: CASSQASGSGYEQYF. As DNA, the CDR3 is TGCGCCAGCAGCCAAGCTAGCGGGAGCGGGTACGAGCAGTACTTC.

This chain connects TRBV7-2 to TRBJ2-7; D is possibly TRBD2 (6 bases). Germline loops: CDR1 SGHTA, CDR2 FQGNSA. This CDR3 is built from 14 residues. The germline V and J ends were trimmed by 5 bases and 3 bases, with 14 bases remaining between them. The DNA of the CDR3 is TGTGCCAGCAGCGCCAGTGGACTATACTACGAGCAGTACTTC. Its translation: CASSASGLYYEQYF.

This chain uses TRBV2 with TRBJ2-7; no clear D gene. V gave up 2 bases and J gave up 4 bases, with 15 bases separating them. This CDR3 comprises 15 residues. Germline V gives CDR1 SNHLY, CDR2 FYNNEI. The chain's CDR3 is CASSEFSTIGYEQYF. Here the CDR3 DNA reads TGTGCCAGCAGTGAATTTAGTACAATTGGATACGAGCAGTACTTC.